The 15 T cell receptor beta chains given below trace back to one sample, sequenced in a study of blood T cell repertoires in COVID-19. Assay used: immunoSEQ multiplex PCR; TCRdb lists only in-frame clones, some missing. This table holds approximately 270,000 clones, approximately 88% found once. Sequencing was carried out using peripheral blood. Every receptor here comes from a man aged 45 to 65 with acute or convalescent COVID-19.

This chain joins TRBV5-5 and TRBJ2-3, with TRBD1 identical over 7 bases. The CDR3 runs to 16 residues. CDR1 is SGHKS, CDR2 YYEKEE, per germline (reference sequence). V lost 3 bases, J lost 5 bases, and 12 bases stayed unmatched. The CDR3 reads CASSSRRGGEGDTQYF. Here the CDR3 DNA reads TGTGCCAGCAGCTCCCGTAGAGGGGGCGAGGGAGATACGCAGTATTTT.

The CDR3 sequence is CASSYSRTSGAKQYF. The CDR3 DNA reads TGTGCCAGCAGTTACTCCAGGACTAGCGGGGCCAAACAGTACTTC. The chain recombines TRBV6-5 with TRBJ2-5; 12 positions agree with TRBD2. Germline V CDR1 and CDR2: MNHEY, SVGAGI. J was trimmed by 11 bases and V by 0 bases; bases with no gene match: 7. CDR3 length: 15 residues.

The J gene is TRBJ2-5, the V gene TRBV18; 12 bases agree with TRBD2. The CDR3 extends over 17 amino acids. Per the germline V gene, CDR1 is KGHSH and CDR2 is LQKENI. V shed 4 bases and J 5 bases; nucleotides not matched to a gene: 11. The CDR3 loop reads CASSLRLAGDEGETQYF. Written as DNA, the CDR3 is TGTGCCAGCTCACTCCGACTAGCGGGGGACGAGGGGGAGACCCAGTACTTC.

The genes are TRBV29-1 and TRBJ2-7; 8 nucleotides agree with TRBD1. CDR1 SQVTM and CDR2 ANQGSEA come from the germline V gene. This CDR3 has 14 residues. J was trimmed by 4 bases and V by 4 bases; bases with no gene match: 9. For the CDR3, the DNA is TGCAGCGTTGGTTTCGGACAGGGAGGATACGAGCAGTACTTC. Translating gives CSVGFGQGGYEQYF.

V usage is TRBV10-3 and J usage is TRBJ2-5, with 10 bases lining up with TRBD1. V lost 6 bases to trimming and J lost 4 bases; unmatched junction nucleotides: 5. The germline gives CDR1 ENHRY, CDR2 SYGVKD. The CDR3 is 14 amino acids. DNA for the CDR3: TGTGCCATCAGGGGGACAGGGGTAGGAGAGACCCAGTACTTC. Translated: CAIRGTGVGETQYF.

The CDR3: CASSFGGRGQPQHF. CDR3 in DNA: TGTGCCAGCTCATTTGGGGGGCGGGGGCAGCCCCAGCATTTT. V usage is TRBV18 and J usage is TRBJ1-5, with D possibly matching TRBD1 (6 bases). Trimming left V 5 bases short and J 7 bases short, with 15 bases between. The CDR3 totals 14 residues. From germline, CDR1 is KGHSH and CDR2 LQKENI.

This clone was counted only a few times. This chain connects TRBV7-9 to TRBJ1-1; possibly TRBD1 for D (5 bases). V gave up 2 bases and J gave up 2 bases, with 18 bases separating them. There are 17 residues in the CDR3. The germline CDR1 and CDR2 sequences are SEHNR and FQNEAQ (reference sequence). Here the CDR3 DNA reads TGTGCCAGCAGCTTATACGGGGGGAGCCGGGGAAACACTGAAGCTTTCTTT. It encodes CASSLYGGSRGNTEAFF.

This rearrangement joins TRBV5-4 to TRBJ1-1; a weak D match, TRBD1 (5 bases). The CDR3 sequence is 14 residues long. CDR1 SGHNT and CDR2 YYREEE come from the germline V gene (reference sequence). Trimming cost V 0 bases and J 5 bases, with 11 bases left between them. The CDR3 DNA is TGTGCCAGCAGCTTGGTGGGGGGTAGGACTGAAGCTTTCTTT. Translating it yields CASSLVGGRTEAFF. The variable domain in full, with the rest retrieved from reference TRBV5-4 and TRBJ1-1, is ETGVTQSPTHLIKTRGQQVTLRCSSQSGHNTVSWYQQALGQGPQFIFQYYREEENGRGNFPPRFSGLQFPNYSSELNVNALELDDSALYLCASSLVGGRTEAFFGQGTRLTVV.

The rearrangement links TRBV7-8 to TRBJ1-1; 8 bases map to TRBD1. V trimming: 5 bases; J trimming: 3 bases; junction bases outside the gene matches: 5. The CDR3 contains 14 residues. Per the germline V gene, CDR1 is SGHVS and CDR2 is FQNEAQ. The CDR3 loop is CASSVGTGDTEAFF. The CDR3 nucleotides read TGTGCCAGCAGCGTAGGGACAGGTGACACTGAAGCTTTCTTT. Full variable domain (remainder filled in from reference TRBV7-8 and TRBJ1-1): GAGVSQSPRYKVAKRGQDVALRCDPISGHVSLFWYQQALGQGPEFLTYFQNEAQLDKSGLPSDRFFAERPEGSVSTLKIQRTQQEDSAVYLCASSVGTGDTEAFFGQGTRLTVV.

The J gene is TRBJ2-5, the V gene TRBV3-1 (or the pseudogene TRBV3-2), with 7 bases lining up with TRBD2. Unmatched junction bases numbered 8, after V lost 5 bases and J lost 2 bases. Germline CDR1 reads LGHDT; CDR2 reads YNNKEL (reference sequence). There are 15 residues in the CDR3. This CDR3 is CASSYRLAAQETQYF. CDR3 nucleotides: TGTGCCAGCAGCTACCGACTAGCCGCTCAAGAGACCCAGTACTTC.

This clone occurred once. The rearrangement uses TRBV6-4 and TRBJ2-3; possible D gene TRBD2, 6 bases. Germline V lookup: CDR1 MRHNA, CDR2 SNTAGT. The CDR3 has 13 residues. The ends were cut back, 8 bases at V and 2 bases at J, with 11 bases in the middle. Here the CDR3 DNA reads TGTGCCAGCCGGGACTCTAACACAGATACGCAGTATTTT. Translation gives CASRDSNTDTQYF.

The chain has TRBV5-5 and TRBJ2-5; 10 nucleotides align to TRBD1. This CDR3 has 18 amino acids. Germline CDR1 reads SGHKS; CDR2 reads YYEKEE (reference sequence). The trim removed 0 bases at V and 1 base at J, leaving 9 bases unmatched. CDR3 DNA sequence: TGTGCCAGCAGCTTGGTGGATTGGGGACAGGGGTTCCAAGAGACCCAGTACTTC. This encodes CASSLVDWGQGFQETQYF. Drawing the rest from reference TRBV5-5 and TRBJ2-5, the complete variable domain is DAGVTQSPTHLIKTRGQQVTLRCSPISGHKSVSWYQQVLGQGPQFIFQYYEKEERGRGNFPDRFSARQFPNYSSELNVNALLLGDSALYLCASSLVDWGQGFQETQYFGPGTRLLVL.

This chain joins TRBV7-2 and TRBJ1-6, with D uncertain. The CDR3 consists of 12 residues. With 2 bases removed from V and 9 bases from J, the gap between germline ends came to 5 bases. Looked up from germline, CDR1 is SGHTA and CDR2 is FQGNSA. The CDR3 DNA reads as TGTGCCAGCAGCTTATTAGCTTCACCCCTCCACTTT. It codes for CASSLLASPLHF.

The chain combines TRBV7-3 with TRBJ1-1, with 9 nucleotides matching TRBD1. V shed 5 bases and J 8 bases; nucleotides not matched to a gene: 6. The germline V gene has CDR1 SGHTA and CDR2 FQGTGA. The CDR3 is 13 residues long. This CDR3 is CASSQGQGREAFF. The CDR3, as DNA: TGTGCCAGCAGCCAGGGACAGGGAAGGGAAGCTTTCTTT.

The CDR3 DNA is TGTGCCACCCAGGACAGCTCCACAGATACGCAGTATTTT. Amino acid sequence: CATQDSSTDTQYF. The rearrangement joins TRBV24-1 to TRBJ2-3; weak D call: TRBD1 (6 bases). The CDR3 spans 13 residues. Germline loops: CDR1 KGHDR, CDR2 SFDVKD. V was clipped by 9 bases and J by 2 bases, with 11 bases between them.